This is a list of T cell receptor beta chains from one sample in a study of memory CD4+ T cells and cytomegalovirus serostatus. Using immunoSEQ multiplex PCR, the repertoire was profiled, and TCRdb retains in-frame clones only, with some absent. The data show about 80,000 clones, 65% to 85% seen once. The sample consisted of memory CD4+ T cells from blood. These receptors all come from an adult in good health and CMV-seronegative. Both conserved end residues are part of each CDR3. Fields, in order: D gene, V gene, J gene, clone size, CDR3 protein, CDR3 DNA. The D gene is left open where the match is weak. Clone sizes are given selectively: once, few, many, or a class where the clone is expanded.

TRBD2	TRBV2	TRBJ2-1	once	CASTILAGGKNEQFF	TGTGCCAGCACCATACTAGCGGGGGGAAAGAATGAGCAGTTCTTC
NA	TRBV4-3	TRBJ2-7	NA	CASSQDLRDEQYF	TGCGCCAGCAGCCAAGATCTCCGCGACGAGCAGTACTTC
TRBD2	TRBV7-2	TRBJ2-5	NA	CASSPGLAGGRQETQYF	TGTGCCAGCAGCCCCGGACTAGCGGGGGGGCGCCAAGAGACCCAGTACTTC
TRBD1	TRBV6-1	TRBJ2-5	once	CASNDRDRLEETQYF	TGTGCCAGCAACGACCGGGACAGGCTTGAGGAGACCCAGTACTTC
NA	TRBV6-1	TRBJ1-6	NA	CASRTQGPGSPLHF	TGTGCCAGCAGGACACAGGGTCCTGGTTCACCCCTCCACTTT
TRBD2	TRBV4-2	TRBJ2-5	NA	CASSQGPAGGPETQYF	TGTGCCAGCAGCCAAGGCCCAGCGGGGGGGCCTGAGACCCAGTACTTC
NA	TRBV7-2	TRBJ2-7	NA	CASSSSGYEQYF	TGTGCCAGCAGCTCCTCAGGCTACGAGCAGTACTTC
TRBD1	TRBV6-4	TRBJ1-1	NA	CASSAETGRAAFF	TGTGCCAGCAGTGCGGAGACAGGGAGGGCAGCTTTCTTT
TRBD1	TRBV18	TRBJ1-1	once	CASSGGQDTEAFF	TGTGCCAGCTCAGGAGGACAGGACACTGAAGCTTTCTTT
NA	TRBV7-2	TRBJ2-5	NA	CASSLDVKALETQYF	TGTGCCAGCAGCTTAGACGTTAAGGCCCTGGAGACCCAGTACTTC
NA	TRBV27	TRBJ2-2	NA	CASSGGWGQGFSGELFF	TGTGCCAGCAGTGGGGGGTGGGGGCAGGGATTTTCCGGGGAGCTGTTTTTT
NA	TRBV15	TRBJ1-1	once	CATSRLGTVNTEAFF	TGTGCCACCAGCAGACTAGGGACGGTGAACACTGAAGCTTTCTTT
TRBD2	TRBV5-1	TRBJ2-5	NA	CASSISAGTSGVQETQYF	TGCGCCAGCAGCATATCCGCCGGGACTAGCGGGGTACAAGAGACCCAGTACTTC
NA	TRBV7-3	TRBJ1-1	once	CASSTQLNTEAFF	TGTGCCAGCAGCACACAGCTGAACACTGAAGCTTTCTTT
TRBD1	TRBV11-2	TRBJ2-7	NA	CASGTSQQGTYEQYF	TGTGCCAGCGGGACGTCACAACAGGGGACCTACGAGCAGTACTTC
TRBD1	TRBV5-1	TRBJ1-1	NA	CASSQQGQRGTEAFF	TGCGCCAGCAGCCAACAGGGGCAACGAGGCACTGAAGCTTTCTTT
NA	TRBV30	TRBJ1-5	once	CAWSSRPRQPQHF	TGTGCCTGGAGTTCAAGACCCAGGCAGCCCCAGCATTTT
TRBD1	TRBV9	TRBJ1-4	once	CASSVGTGEVEKLFF	TGTGCCAGCAGCGTGGGGACAGGGGAAGTTGAAAAACTGTTTTTT
NA	TRBV7-8	TRBJ1-5	once	CASSLGTGGGGQPQHF	TGTGCCAGCAGCTTGGGGACGGGGGGCGGGGGTCAGCCCCAGCATTTT
TRBD1	TRBV5-4	TRBJ2-5	NA	CASSLATGSQETQYF	TGTGCCAGCAGCCTGGCGACAGGGAGCCAAGAGACCCAGTACTTC
NA	TRBV2	TRBJ2-5	few	CASKPDIQETQYF	TGTGCCAGCAAACCGGACATACAAGAGACCCAGTACTTC
NA	TRBV5-1	TRBJ1-3	NA	CASSLGIIYNSGNTIYF	TGCGCCAGCAGCCTCGGGATTATCTACAACTCTGGAAACACCATATATTTT
NA	TRBV6-4	TRBJ1-4	NA	CASRREGLTNEKLFF	TGTGCCAGCAGGAGAGAGGGACTGACTAATGAAAAACTGTTTTTT
NA	TRBV18	TRBJ2-7	NA	CASSPAQGITYEQYF	TGTGCCAGCTCACCAGCGCAGGGGATAACCTACGAGCAGTACTTC
NA	TRBV11-3	TRBJ2-1	NA	CASAAEGRPNNEQFF	TGTGCCAGCGCCGCGGAGGGGAGACCCAACAATGAGCAGTTCTTC
NA	TRBV27	TRBJ2-3	NA	CASKGDTDTQYF	TGTGCCAGCAAGGGGGACACAGATACGCAGTATTTT
NA	TRBV7-8	TRBJ1-1	NA	CASSSQDGLEAFF	TGTGCCAGCAGCTCTCAGGACGGTCTTGAAGCTTTCTTT
NA	TRBV6-6	TRBJ2-7	NA	CASSVDRYYEQYF	TGTGCCAGCTCCGTAGACAGATACTACGAGCAGTACTTC
NA	TRBV7-2	TRBJ2-7	NA	CASSLARGRSSYEQYF	TGTGCCAGCAGCTTAGCGCGAGGGAGGAGCTCCTACGAGCAGTACTTC
NA	TRBV30	TRBJ1-1	NA	CAWSPHGNTEAFF	TGTGCCTGGAGTCCTCACGGGAACACTGAAGCTTTCTTT
NA	TRBV19	TRBJ1-1	few	CASRRTTNTEAFF	TGTGCCAGTAGGAGAACAACGAACACTGAAGCTTTCTTT
NA	TRBV7-2	TRBJ2-7	NA	CASSPTLKGEQYF	TGTGCCAGCAGCCCCACCCTTAAGGGGGAGCAGTACTTC
TRBD1	TRBV29-1	TRBJ2-6	NA	CSVQLGQISGANVLTF	TGCAGCGTACAACTGGGACAGATCTCTGGGGCCAACGTCCTGACTTTC
TRBD1	TRBV6-6	TRBJ1-2	NA	CASSTTGQTLTF	TGTGCCAGCAGTACCACGGGACAGACTCTAACCTTC
TRBD2	TRBV28	TRBJ2-1	NA	CASSLQLAGGNEQFF	TGTGCCAGCAGTTTGCAACTAGCGGGGGGTAATGAGCAGTTCTTC
TRBD1	TRBV29-1	TRBJ1-2	once	CSVEDNRDRNYGYTF	TGCAGCGTTGAAGATAACCGGGACAGGAACTATGGCTACACCTTC
NA	TRBV25-1	TRBJ1-2	NA	CASSEAGVAYGYTF	TGTGCCAGCAGTGAGGCAGGGGTAGCGTATGGCTACACCTTC
TRBD2	TRBV6-5	TRBJ2-3	NA	CASSYRLAGLSDTQYF	TGTGCCAGCAGTTACCGGCTAGCGGGGTTGTCAGATACGCAGTATTTT
NA	TRBV18	TRBJ2-7	NA	CASERGAGNEQYF	TGTGCCAGCGAGAGGGGGGCCGGGAACGAGCAGTACTTC
NA	TRBV11-2	TRBJ2-1	NA	CASSLVGSGQFF	TGTGCCAGCAGCTTAGTGGGTAGCGGACAGTTCTTC
NA	TRBV7-2	TRBJ2-3	NA	CASSLQGQTDTQYF	TGTGCCAGCAGCTTACAAGGGCAGACAGATACGCAGTATTTT
NA	TRBV18	TRBJ2-7	NA	CASSPTSQAYYEQYF	TGTGCCAGCTCACCCACGAGCCAGGCTTACTACGAGCAGTACTTC
TRBD1	TRBV18	TRBJ1-3	NA	CASSPGGVFNTIYF	TGTGCCAGCTCCCCAGGGGGCGTCTTCAACACCATATATTTT
NA	TRBV5-1	TRBJ2-7	once	CASSYGQSYEQYF	TGCGCCAGCAGCTACGGCCAGTCTTACGAGCAGTACTTC
TRBD1	TRBV7-6	TRBJ1-2	NA	CASSVGTGYGYTF	TGTGCCAGCAGCGTCGGGACAGGCTATGGCTACACCTTC